Listed here are 4 T cell receptor beta chains from one sample, sequenced in a study of T-cell memory formation after mild COVID-19. MiXCR was run by TCRdb on the 5' RACE reads, yielding one entry per CDR3 protein. The sample includes fewer than 400,000 distinct CDR3 sequences, approximately 15% seen only once; the top ten take 20% to 25%. The sequenced sample was PBMCs or a T cell subset sorted from them (not recorded which). The receptor set was obtained from a man aged 18 to 30 who had mild COVID-19 (a few samples of this study predate the infection). Cell type and time point are not known.

This clonotype was counted a few times. This chain uses TRBV9 with TRBJ2-1; tentative D call: TRBD2 (6 bases). This CDR3 comprises 17 residues. V dropped 0 bases and J dropped 7 bases, with 20 bases sitting between them. The V gene's germline CDR1 is SGDLS and CDR2 YYNGEE. DNA of the CDR3: TGTGCCAGCAGCGTAGGAAGGTCGGGGGTCACTCGGAATGAGCAGTTCTTC. Encoded protein: CASSVGRSGVTRNEQFF.

The chain joins TRBV6-1 to TRBJ2-5; D is possibly TRBD2 (6 bases). V dropped 11 bases and J dropped 9 bases, with 10 bases sitting between them. Germline V gives CDR1 MNHNS, CDR2 SASEGT. This CDR3 contains 9 residues. This chain's CDR3 is CAAGRPQYF. The DNA of the CDR3 is TGTGCCGCGGGGAGGCCCCAGTACTTC.

The chain combines TRBV18 with TRBJ1-1; D perhaps matches TRBD1 (6 bases). The CDR3 runs 13 residues. Germline CDR1 KGHSH, CDR2 LQKENI. Trimming left V 8 bases short and J 6 bases short, with 16 bases between. For the CDR3, the DNA is TGTGCCAGCGGATTAGGGGGTCGGGCTGAAGCTTTCTTT. It codes for CASGLGGRAEAFF. The whole variable domain, filled in from reference TRBV18 and TRBJ1-1, reads NAGVMQNPRHLVRRRGQEARLRCSPMKGHSHVYWYRQLPEEGLKFMVYLQKENIIDESGMPKERFSAEFPKEGPSILRIQQVVRGDSAAYFCASGLGGRAEAFFGQGTRLTVV.

The chain links TRBV4-3 to TRBJ1-2; D unresolved. Germline CDR1 reads LGHNA; CDR2 reads YSLEER. The CDR3 extends over 14 amino acids. V lost 0 bases, J lost 7 bases, and 12 bases lay in between. Here the CDR3 reads CASSQERGSAGYTF. The DNA of the CDR3 is TGCGCCAGCAGCCAAGAAAGAGGGAGTGCTGGCTACACCTTC.